This T cell receptor (beta chain) is from a study of post-analysis software for immune sequencing data. The study, taken as a whole, reports: Four to six TRBV segments, including TRBV5-6, TRBV5-1 and TRBV20-1, were more frequent in patients than controls.

Germline V gene sequence: CDR1 DFQATT, CDR2 SNEGSKA (reference sequence). V lost 0 bases and J lost 5, with 11 bases in between. This CDR3 contains 14 residues. Unique molecular identifiers featured in each of the TCR beta cDNA libraries. TCRdb re-analysed the PCR reads in MiXCR, keeping a single row per CDR3 protein. The data hold roughly 700,000 distinct CDR3 sequences, with approximately 30% observed a single time. With regard to this clonotype: What it recognizes is unknown.

The source is a girl between 5 and 17 years old with multiple sclerosis. The sequencing input was blood. This sequence joins TRBV20-1 and TRBJ1-5; D possibly corresponds to TRBD1 (6 bases). The CDR3 is CSAREPKGDQPQHF. The CDR3, as DNA: TGCAGTGCTAGAGAGCCTAAGGGGGATCAGCCCCAGCATTTT.